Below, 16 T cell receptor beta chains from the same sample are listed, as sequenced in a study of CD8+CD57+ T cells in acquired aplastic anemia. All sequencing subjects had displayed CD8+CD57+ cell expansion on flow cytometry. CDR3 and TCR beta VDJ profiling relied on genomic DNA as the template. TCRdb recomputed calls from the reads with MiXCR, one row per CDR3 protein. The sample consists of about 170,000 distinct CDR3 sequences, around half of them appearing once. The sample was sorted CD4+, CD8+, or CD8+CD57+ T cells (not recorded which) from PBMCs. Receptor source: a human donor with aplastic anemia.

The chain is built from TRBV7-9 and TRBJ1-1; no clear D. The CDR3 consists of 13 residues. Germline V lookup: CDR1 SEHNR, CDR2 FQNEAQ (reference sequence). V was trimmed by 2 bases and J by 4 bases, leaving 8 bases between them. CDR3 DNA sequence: TGTGCCAGCAGCTTATCTAGTGTCACTGAAGCTTTCTTT. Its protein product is CASSLSSVTEAFF.

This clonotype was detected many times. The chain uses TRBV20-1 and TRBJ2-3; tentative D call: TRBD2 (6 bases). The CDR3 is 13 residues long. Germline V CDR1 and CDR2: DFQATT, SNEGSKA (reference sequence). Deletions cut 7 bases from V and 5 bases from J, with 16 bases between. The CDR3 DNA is TGCAGTGTTGGCGGGGCGTTGATAGATACGCAGTATTTT. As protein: CSVGGALIDTQYF.

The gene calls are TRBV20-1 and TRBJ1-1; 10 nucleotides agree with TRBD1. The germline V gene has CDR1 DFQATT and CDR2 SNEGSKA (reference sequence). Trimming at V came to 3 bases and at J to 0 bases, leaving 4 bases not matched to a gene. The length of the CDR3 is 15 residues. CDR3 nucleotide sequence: TGCAGTGCTAGTGGGGACAGGGGCTTGAACACTGAAGCTTTCTTT. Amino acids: CSASGDRGLNTEAFF.

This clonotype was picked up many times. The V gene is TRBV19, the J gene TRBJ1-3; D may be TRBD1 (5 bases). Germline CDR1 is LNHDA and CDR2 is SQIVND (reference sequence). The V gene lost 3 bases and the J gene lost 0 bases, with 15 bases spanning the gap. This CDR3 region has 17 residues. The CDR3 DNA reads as TGTGCCAGTAGTATGTCGTTCGGGGGAAACTCTGGAAACACCATATATTTT. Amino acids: CASSMSFGGNSGNTIYF.

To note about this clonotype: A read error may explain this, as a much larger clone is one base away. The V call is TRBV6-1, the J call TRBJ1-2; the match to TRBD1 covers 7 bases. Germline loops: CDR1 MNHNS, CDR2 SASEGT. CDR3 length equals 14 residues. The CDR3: CASRTGQKNCGYTF. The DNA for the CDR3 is TGTGCCAGCAGGACGGGACAGAAGAACTGTGGCTACACCTTC.

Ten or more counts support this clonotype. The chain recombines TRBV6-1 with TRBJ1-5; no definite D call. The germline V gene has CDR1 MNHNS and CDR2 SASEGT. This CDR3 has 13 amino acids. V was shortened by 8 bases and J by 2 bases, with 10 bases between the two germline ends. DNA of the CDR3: TGTGCCAGCGTTGGTATCGGCAATCAGCCCCAGCATTTT. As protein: CASVGIGNQPQHF.

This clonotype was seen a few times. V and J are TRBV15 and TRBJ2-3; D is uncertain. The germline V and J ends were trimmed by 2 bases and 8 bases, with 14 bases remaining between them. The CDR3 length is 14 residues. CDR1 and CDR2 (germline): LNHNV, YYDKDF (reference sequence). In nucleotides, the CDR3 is TGTGCCACCAGCAGACCCATGAATTCTGGTACGCAGTATTTT. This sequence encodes CATSRPMNSGTQYF.

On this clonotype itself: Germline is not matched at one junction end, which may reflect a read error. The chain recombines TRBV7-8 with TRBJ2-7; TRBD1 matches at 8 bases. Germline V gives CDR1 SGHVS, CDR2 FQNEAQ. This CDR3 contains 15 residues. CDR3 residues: CVSSLTPGGIDEQYF. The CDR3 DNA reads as TGTGTCAGCAGCTTAACCCCAGGGGGCATCGACGAGCAGTACTTC. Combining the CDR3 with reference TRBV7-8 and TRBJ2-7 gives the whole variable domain GAGVSQSPRYKVAKRGQDVALRCDPISGHVSLFWYQQALGQGPEFLTYFQNEAQLDKSGLPSDRFFAERPEGSVSTLKIQRTQQEDSAVYLCVSSLTPGGIDEQYFGPGTRLTVT.

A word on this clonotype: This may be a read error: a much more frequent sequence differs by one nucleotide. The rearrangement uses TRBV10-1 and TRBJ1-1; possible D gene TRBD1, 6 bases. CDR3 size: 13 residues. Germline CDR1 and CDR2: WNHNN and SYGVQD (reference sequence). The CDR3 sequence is CASSTEGGTEALF. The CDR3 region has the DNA TGCGCCAGCAGCACCGAGGGGGGCACTGAAGCTCTCTTT.

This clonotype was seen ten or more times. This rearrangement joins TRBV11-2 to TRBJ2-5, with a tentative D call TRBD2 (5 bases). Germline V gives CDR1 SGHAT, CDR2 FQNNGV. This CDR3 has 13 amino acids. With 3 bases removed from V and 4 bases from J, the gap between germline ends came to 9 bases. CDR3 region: CASSLGERETQYF. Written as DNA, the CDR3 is TGTGCCAGCAGCTTGGGAGAACGAGAGACCCAGTACTTC. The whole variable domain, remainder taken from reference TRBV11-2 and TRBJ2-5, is EAGVAQSPRYKIIEKRQSVAFWCNPISGHATLYWYQQILGQGPKLLIQFQNNGVVDDSQLPKDRFSAERLKGVDSTLKIQPAKLEDSAVYLCASSLGERETQYFGPGTRLLVL.

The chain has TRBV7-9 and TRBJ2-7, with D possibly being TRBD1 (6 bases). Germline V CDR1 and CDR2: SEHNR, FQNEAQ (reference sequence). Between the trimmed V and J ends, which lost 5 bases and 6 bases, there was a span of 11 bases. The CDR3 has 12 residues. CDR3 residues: CASSEDSCEQYF. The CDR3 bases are TGTGCCAGCAGCGAGGACAGCTGCGAGCAGTACTTC.

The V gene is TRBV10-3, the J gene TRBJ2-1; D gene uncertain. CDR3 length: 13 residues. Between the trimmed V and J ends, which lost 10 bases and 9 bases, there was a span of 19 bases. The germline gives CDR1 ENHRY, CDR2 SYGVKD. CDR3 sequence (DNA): TGTGCCACCAACTCCGACATAACACTTGAGCAGTTCTTC. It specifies CATNSDITLEQFF.

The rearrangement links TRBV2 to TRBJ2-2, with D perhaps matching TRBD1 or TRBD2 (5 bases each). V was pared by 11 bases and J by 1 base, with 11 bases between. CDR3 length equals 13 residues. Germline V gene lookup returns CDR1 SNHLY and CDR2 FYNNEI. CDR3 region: CALSGQNTGELFF. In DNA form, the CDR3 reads TGTGCCCTCTCGGGGCAGAACACCGGGGAGCTGTTTTTT.

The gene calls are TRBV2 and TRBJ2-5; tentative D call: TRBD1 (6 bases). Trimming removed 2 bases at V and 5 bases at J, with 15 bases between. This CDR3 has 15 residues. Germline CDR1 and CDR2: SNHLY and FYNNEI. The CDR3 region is CASSESGLRGETQYF. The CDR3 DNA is TGTGCCAGCAGTGAATCAGGCCTGAGGGGGGAGACCCAGTACTTC.

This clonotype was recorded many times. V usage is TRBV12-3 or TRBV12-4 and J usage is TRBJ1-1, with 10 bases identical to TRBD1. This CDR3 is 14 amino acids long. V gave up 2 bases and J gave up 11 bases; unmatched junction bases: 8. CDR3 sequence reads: CASSLTGQGPGAFF. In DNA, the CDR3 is TGTGCCAGCAGTTTAACGGGACAGGGGCCGGGGGCTTTCTTT.

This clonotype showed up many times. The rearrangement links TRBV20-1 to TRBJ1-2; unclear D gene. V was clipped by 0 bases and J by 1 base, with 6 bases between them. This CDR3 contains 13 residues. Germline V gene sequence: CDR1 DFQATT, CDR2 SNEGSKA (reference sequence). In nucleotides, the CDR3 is TGCAGTGCTAGAGAAATGGTTAACTATGGCTACACCTTC. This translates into CSAREMVNYGYTF.